The clone carrying this TCR beta chain has only a few counts. The antigen remains undetermined. The data stem from a study of Graves' ophthalmopathy and Graves' hyperthyroidism. Study-level information: The study drew peripheral blood at initial diagnosis, before any treatment.

General study findings and limits: As the model predicted ophthalmopathy progression, it achieved a sensitivity of just over 70% and a specificity of 72.22%. Sensitivity of 87.88% and specificity of nearly 82% were achieved when a 13-signature model separated ophthalmopathy from stable hyperthyroidism.

Ophthalmopathy-affected donors exhibited moderate-to-severe activity, CAS ≥3, NOSPECS ≥4, and duration under 3 months. The V gene lost 7 bases and the J gene lost 0 bases, with 22 bases spanning the gap. There are 17 residues in the CDR3. Germline V lookup: CDR1 DFQATT, CDR2 SNEGSKA (reference sequence). Beta-chain TCR CDR3 regions were amplified from RNA transcripts. Scientists carried out first-round RT-PCR using HTBI primers and then a second-round multiplex PCR. One entry per CDR3 protein results from TCRdb running MiXCR on the multiplex PCR reads. The table has about 220,000 distinct CDR3 sequences, about a fifth seen once.

What was sequenced was peripheral blood. The chain is built from TRBV20-1 and TRBJ1-5, with D maybe TRBD1 (6 bases). The sequence derives from a woman aged 45 to 65 with Graves' ophthalmopathy. The CDR3 nucleotides are TGCAGTGTTGGCCGGGGGGGCAGCGGAGGTAGCAATCAGCCCCAGCATTTT. Its protein is CSVGRGGSGGSNQPQHF.